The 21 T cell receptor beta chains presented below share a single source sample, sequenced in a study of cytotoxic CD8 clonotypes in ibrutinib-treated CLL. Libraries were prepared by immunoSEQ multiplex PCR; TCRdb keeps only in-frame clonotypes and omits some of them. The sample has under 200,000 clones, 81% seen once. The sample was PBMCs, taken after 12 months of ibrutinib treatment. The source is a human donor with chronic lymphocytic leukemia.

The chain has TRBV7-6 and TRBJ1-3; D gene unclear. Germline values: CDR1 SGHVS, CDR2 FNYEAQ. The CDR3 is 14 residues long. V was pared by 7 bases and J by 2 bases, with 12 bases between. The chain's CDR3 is CASTRERAGNTIYF. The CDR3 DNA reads TGTGCCAGCACGAGGGAGAGGGCTGGAAACACCATATATTTT.

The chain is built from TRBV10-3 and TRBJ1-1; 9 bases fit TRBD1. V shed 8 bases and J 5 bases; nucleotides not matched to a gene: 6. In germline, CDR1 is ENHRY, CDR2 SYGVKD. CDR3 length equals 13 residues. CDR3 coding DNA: TGTGCCATCTCCCGGGACAGGGTTACTGAAGCTTTCTTT. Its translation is CAISRDRVTEAFF.

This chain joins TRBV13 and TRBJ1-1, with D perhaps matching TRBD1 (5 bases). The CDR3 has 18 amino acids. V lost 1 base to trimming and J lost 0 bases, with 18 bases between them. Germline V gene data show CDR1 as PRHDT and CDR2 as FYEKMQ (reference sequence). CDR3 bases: TGTGCCAGCAGCTTAGAGGGTTGGGCAGGGCAACTGAACACTGAAGCTTTCTTT. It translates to CASSLEGWAGQLNTEAFF.

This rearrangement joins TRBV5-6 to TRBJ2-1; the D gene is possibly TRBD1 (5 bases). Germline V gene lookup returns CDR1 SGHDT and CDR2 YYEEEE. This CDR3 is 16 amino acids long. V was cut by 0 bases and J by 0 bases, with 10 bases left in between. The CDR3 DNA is TGTGCCAGCAGCTTGGGTTGGGGCAGCTCCTACAATGAGCAGTTCTTC. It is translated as CASSLGWGSSYNEQFF.

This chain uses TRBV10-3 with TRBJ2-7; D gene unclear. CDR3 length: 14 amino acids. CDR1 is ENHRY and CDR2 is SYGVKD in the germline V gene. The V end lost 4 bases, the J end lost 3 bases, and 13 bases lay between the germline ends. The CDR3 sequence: CAISVTSTIYEQYF. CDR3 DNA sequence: TGTGCCATCAGTGTGACATCGACCATCTACGAGCAGTACTTC.

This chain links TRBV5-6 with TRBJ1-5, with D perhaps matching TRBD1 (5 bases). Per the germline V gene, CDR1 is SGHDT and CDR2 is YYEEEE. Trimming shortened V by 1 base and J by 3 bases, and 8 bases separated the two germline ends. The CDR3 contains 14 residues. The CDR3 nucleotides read TGTGCCAGCAGCTTGCTCAGGGTCAATCAGCCCCAGCATTTT. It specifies CASSLLRVNQPQHF.

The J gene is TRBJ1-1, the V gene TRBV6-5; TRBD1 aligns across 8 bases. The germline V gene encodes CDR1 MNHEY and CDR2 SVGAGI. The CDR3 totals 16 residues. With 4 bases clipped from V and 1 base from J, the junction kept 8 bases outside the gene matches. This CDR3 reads CASSSTSGGPNTEAFF. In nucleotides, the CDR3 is TGTGCCAGCAGTTCAACTTCAGGGGGCCCGAACACTGAAGCTTTCTTT.

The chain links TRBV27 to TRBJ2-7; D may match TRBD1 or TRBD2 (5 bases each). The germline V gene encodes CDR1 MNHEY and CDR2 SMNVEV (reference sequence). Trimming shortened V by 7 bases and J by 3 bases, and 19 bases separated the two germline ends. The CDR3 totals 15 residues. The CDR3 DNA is TGTGCCAGCACCTTGTATTGGGGGTTCAGCTACGAGCAGTACTTC. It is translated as CASTLYWGFSYEQYF.

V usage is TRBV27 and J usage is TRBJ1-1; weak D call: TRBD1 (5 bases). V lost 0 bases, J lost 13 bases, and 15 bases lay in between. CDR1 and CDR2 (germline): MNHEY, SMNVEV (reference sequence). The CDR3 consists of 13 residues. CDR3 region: CASSLSGGLEGFF. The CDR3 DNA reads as TGTGCCAGCAGTTTATCCGGGGGACTTGAGGGTTTCTTT.

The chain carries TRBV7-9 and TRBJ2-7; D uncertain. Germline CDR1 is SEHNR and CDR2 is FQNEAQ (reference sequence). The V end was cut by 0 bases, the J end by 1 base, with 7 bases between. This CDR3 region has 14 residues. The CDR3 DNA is TGTGCCAGCAGCTTAGCGACGGATTCCTACGAGCAGTACTTC. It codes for CASSLATDSYEQYF.

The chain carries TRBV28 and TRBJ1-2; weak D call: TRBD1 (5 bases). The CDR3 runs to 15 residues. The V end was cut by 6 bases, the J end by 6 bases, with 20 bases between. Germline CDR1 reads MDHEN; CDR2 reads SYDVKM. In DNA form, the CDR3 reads TGTGCCAGCAGGGCGGCAGGGTTGGTACTCCATGGCTACACCTTC. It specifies CASRAAGLVLHGYTF.

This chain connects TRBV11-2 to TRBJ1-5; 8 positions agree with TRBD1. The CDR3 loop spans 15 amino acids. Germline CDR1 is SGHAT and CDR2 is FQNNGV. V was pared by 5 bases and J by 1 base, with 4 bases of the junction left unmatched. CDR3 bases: TGTGCCAGCAGCCAGGGGGCGGAGAGCAATCAGCCCCAGCATTTT. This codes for CASSQGAESNQPQHF.

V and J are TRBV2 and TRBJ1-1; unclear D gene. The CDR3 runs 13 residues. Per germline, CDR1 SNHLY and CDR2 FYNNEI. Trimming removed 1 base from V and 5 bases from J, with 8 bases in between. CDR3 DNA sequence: TGTGCCAGCAGTGAAGAGTTGTTTACTGAAGCTTTCTTT. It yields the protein CASSEELFTEAFF.

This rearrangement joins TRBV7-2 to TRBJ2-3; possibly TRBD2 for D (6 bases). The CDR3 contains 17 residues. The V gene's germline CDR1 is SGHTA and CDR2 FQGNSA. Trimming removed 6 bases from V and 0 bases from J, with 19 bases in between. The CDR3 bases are TGTGCCAGCAGGACTTCACGCGGGGCGCTAAGCACAGATACGCAGTATTTT. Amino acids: CASRTSRGALSTDTQYF.

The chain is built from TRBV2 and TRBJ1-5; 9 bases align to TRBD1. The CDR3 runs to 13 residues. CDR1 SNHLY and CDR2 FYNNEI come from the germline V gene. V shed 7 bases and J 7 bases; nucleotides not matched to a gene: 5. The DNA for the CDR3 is TGTGCCAGCACCCGACAGGGGGAACAGCCCCAGCATTTT. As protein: CASTRQGEQPQHF.

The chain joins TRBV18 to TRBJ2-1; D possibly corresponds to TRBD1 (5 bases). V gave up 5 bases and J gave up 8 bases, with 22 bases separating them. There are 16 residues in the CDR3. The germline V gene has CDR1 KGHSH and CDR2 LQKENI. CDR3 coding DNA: TGTGCCAGCTCAGCTTACGGCTCCCCACAGGCCCATGAGCAGTTCTTC. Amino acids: CASSAYGSPQAHEQFF.

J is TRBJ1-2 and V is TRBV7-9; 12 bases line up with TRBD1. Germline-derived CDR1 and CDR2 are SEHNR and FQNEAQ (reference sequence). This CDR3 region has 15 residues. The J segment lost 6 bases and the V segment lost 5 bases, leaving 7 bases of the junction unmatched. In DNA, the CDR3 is TGTGCCAGCAGCCCCACCGGGACAGGGGGCAATGGCTACACCTTC. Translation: CASSPTGTGGNGYTF.

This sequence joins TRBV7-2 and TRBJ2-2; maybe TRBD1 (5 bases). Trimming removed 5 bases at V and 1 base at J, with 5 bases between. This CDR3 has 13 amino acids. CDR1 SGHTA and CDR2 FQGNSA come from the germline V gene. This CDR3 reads CASSTGNTGELFF. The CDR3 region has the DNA TGTGCCAGCAGCACAGGGAACACCGGGGAGCTGTTTTTT.

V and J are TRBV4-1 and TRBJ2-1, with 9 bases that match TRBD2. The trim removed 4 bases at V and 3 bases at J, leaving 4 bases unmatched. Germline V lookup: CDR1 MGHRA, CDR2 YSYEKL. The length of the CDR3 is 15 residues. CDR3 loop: CASSLLAGSYNEQFF. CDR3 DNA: TGCGCCAGCAGCCTGCTAGCGGGAAGCTACAATGAGCAGTTCTTC.

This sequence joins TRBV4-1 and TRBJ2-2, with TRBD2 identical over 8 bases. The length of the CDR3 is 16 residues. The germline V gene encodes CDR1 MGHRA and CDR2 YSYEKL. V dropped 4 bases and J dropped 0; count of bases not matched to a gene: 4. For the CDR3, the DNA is TGCGCCAGCAGCCCGGGGGGGAGGGCGAACACCGGGGAGCTGTTTTTT. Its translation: CASSPGGRANTGELFF.

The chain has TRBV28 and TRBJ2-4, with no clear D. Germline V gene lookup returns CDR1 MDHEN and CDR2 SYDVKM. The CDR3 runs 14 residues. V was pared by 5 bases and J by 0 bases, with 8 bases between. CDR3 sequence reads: CASSDQLAKNIQYF. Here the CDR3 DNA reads TGTGCCAGCAGTGATCAGCTAGCCAAAAACATTCAGTACTTC.